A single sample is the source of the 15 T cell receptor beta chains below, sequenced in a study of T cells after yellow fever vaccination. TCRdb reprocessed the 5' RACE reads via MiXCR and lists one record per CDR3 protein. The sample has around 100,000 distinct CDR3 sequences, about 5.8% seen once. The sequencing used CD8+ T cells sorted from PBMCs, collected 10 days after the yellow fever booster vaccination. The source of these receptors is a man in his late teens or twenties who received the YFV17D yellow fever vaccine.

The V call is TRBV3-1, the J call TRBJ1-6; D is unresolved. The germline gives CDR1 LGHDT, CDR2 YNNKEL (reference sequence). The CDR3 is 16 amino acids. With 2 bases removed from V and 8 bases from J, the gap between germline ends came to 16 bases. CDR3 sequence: CASSQLSREAYSPLHF. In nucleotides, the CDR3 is TGTGCCAGCAGCCAACTTTCCCGAGAAGCCTATTCACCCCTCCACTTT.

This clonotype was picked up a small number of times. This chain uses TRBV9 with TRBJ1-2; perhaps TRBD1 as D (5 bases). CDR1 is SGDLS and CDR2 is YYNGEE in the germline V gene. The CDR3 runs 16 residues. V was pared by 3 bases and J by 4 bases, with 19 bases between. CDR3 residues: CASSGNRDQGSYGYTF. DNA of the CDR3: TGTGCCAGCAGCGGGAATCGGGACCAGGGATCCTATGGCTACACCTTC.

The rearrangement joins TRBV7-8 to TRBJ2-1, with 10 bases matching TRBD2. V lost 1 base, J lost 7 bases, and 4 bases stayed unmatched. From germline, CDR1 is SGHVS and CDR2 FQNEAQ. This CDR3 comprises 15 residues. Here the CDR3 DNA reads TGTGCCAGCAGCTTAGTTGTAGCGGGGGGTAATGAGCAGTTCTTC. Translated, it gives CASSLVVAGGNEQFF.

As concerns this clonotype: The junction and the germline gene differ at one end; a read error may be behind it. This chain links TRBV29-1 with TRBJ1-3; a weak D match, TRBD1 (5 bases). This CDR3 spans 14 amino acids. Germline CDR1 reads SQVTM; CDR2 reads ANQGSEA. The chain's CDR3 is CSVGGRDSGITIYF. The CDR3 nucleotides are TGCAGCGTGGGGGGTAGGGACTCTGGAATCACCATATATTTT. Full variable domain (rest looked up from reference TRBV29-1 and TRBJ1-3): SAVISQKPSRDICQRGTSLTIQCQVDSQVTMMFWYRQQPGQSLTLIATANQGSEATYESGFVIDKFPISRPNLTFSTLTVSNMSPEDSSIYLCSVGGRDSGITIYFGEGSWLTVV.

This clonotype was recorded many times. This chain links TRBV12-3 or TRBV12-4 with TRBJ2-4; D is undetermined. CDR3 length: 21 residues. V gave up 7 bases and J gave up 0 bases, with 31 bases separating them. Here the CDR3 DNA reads TGTGCCAGCACCTTAGAGACTCGCAAGACCTACCCCCCTCTAGCCAAAAACATTCAGTACTTC. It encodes CASTLETRKTYPPLAKNIQYF.

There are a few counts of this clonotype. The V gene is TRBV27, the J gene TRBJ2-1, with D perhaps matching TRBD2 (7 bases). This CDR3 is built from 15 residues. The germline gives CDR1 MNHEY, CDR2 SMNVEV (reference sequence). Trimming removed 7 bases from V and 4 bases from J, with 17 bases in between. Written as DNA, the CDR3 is TGTGCCAGCAACCCTGCGGGGGCTAAGTACAATGAGCAGTTCTTC. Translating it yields CASNPAGAKYNEQFF.

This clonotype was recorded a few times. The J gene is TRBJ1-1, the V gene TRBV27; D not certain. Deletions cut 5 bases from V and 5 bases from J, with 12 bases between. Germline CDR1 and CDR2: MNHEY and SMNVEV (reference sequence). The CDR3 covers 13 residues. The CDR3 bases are TGTGCCAGCAGTCCGGTTCCTCATACTGAAGCTTTCTTT. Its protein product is CASSPVPHTEAFF.

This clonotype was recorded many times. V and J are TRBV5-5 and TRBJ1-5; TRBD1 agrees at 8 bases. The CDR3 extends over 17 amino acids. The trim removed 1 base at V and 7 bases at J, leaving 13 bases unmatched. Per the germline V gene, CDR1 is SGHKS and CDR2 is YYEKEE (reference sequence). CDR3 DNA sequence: TGTGCCAGCAGCTTGAGTCCCCGGACAGGGTTGGGGCAGCCCCAGCATTTT. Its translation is CASSLSPRTGLGQPQHF.

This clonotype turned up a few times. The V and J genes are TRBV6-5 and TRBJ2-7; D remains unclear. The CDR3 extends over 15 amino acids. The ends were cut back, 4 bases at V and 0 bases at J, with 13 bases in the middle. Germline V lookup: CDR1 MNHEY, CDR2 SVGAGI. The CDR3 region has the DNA TGTGCCAGCAGTTTGGAAGGGTTCTACTCCTACGAGCAGTACTTC. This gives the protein CASSLEGFYSYEQYF.

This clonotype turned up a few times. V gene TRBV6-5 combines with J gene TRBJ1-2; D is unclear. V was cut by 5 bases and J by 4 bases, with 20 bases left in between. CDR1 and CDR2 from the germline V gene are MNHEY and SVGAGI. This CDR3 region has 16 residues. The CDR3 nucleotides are TGTGCCAGCAGTGGGTATGGAGGCGCCGGTGCCTATGGCTACACCTTC. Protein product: CASSGYGGAGAYGYTF.

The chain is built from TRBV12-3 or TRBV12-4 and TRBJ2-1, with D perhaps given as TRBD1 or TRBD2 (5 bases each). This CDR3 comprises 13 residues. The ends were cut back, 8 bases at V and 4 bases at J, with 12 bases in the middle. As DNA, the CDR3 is TGTGCCAGCCGCCGGGACCCATACAATGAGCAGTTCTTC. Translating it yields CASRRDPYNEQFF.

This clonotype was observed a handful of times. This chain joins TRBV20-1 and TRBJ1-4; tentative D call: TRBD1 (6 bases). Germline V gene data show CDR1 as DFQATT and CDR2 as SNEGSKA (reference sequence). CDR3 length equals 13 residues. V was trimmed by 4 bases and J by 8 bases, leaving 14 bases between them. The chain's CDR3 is CSAKDRSGEKLFF. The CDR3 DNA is TGCAGTGCTAAGGACAGATCGGGGGAAAAACTGTTTTTT.

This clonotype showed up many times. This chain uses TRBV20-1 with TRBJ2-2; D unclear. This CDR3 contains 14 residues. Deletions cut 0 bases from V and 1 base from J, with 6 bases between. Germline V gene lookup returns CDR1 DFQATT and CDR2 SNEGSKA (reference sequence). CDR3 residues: CSARDLRNTGELFF. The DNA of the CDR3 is TGCAGTGCTAGAGATCTCAGGAACACCGGGGAGCTGTTTTTT.

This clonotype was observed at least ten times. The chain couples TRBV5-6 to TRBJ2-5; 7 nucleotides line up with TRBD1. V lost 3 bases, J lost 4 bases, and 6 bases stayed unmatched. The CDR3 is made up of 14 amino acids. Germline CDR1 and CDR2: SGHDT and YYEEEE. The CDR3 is CASSWATGRETQYF. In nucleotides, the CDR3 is TGTGCCAGCAGCTGGGCGACAGGGCGAGAGACCCAGTACTTC.

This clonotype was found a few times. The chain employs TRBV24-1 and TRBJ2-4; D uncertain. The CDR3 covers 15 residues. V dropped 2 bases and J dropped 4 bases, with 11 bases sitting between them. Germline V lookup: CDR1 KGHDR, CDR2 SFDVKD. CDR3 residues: CATSDSGPIKNIQYF. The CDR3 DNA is TGTGCCACCAGTGATTCCGGACCGATAAAAAACATTCAGTACTTC.